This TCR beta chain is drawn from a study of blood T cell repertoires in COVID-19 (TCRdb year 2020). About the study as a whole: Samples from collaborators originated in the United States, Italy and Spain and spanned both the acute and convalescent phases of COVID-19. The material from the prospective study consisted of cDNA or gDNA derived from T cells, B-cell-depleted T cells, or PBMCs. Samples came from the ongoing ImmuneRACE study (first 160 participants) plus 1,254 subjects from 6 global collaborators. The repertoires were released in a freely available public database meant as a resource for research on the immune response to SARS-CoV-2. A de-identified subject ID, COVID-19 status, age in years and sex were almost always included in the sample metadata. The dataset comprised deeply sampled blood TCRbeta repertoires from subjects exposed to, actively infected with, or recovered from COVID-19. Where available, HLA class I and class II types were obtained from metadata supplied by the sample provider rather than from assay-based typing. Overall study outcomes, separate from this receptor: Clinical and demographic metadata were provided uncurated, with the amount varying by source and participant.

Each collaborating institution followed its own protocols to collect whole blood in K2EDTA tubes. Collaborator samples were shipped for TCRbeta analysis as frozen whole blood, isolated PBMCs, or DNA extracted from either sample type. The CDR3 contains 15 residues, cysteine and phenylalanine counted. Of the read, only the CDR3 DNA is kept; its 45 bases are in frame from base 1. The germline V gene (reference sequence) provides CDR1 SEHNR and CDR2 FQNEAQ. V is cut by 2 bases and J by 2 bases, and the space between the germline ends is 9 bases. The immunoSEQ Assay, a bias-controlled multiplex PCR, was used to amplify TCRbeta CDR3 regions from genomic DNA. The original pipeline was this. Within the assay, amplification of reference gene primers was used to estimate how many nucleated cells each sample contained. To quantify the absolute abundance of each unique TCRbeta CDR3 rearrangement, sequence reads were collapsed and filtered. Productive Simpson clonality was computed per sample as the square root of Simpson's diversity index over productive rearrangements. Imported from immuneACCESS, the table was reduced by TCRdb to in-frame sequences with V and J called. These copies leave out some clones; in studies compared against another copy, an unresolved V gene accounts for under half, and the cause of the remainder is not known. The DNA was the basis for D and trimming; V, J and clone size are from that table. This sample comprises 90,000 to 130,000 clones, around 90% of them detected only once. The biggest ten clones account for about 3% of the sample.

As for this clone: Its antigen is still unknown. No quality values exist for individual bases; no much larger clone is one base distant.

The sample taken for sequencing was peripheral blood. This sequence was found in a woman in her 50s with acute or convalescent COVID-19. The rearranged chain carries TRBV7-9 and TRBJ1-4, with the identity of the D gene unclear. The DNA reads TGTGCCAGCAGCTTATGGGAGCGCACTAATGAAAAACTGTTTTTT. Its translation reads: CASSLWERTNEKLFF.